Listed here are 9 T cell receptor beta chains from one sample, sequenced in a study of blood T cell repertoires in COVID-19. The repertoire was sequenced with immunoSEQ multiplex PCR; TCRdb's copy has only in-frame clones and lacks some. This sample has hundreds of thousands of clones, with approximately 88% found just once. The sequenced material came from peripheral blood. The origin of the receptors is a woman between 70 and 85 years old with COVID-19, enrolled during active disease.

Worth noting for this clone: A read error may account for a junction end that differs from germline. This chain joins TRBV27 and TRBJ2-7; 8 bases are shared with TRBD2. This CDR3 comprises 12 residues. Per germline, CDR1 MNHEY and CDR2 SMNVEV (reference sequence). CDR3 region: CASSLVLGTRNF. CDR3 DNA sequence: TGTGCCAGCAGTTTAGTCCTCGGGACTAGGAACTTC.

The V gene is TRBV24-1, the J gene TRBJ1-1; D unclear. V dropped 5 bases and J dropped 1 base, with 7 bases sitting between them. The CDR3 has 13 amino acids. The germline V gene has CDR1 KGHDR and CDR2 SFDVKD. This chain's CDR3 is CATSGAGNTEAFF. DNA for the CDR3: TGTGCCACCAGTGGGGCCGGGAACACTGAAGCTTTCTTT.

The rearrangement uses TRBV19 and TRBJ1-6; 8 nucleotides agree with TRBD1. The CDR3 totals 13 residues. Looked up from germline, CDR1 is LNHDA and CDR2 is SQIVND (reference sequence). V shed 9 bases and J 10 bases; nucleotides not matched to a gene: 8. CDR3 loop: CASSGGAESPLHF. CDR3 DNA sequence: TGTGCCAGCTCAGGGGGCGCCGAATCACCCCTCCACTTT.

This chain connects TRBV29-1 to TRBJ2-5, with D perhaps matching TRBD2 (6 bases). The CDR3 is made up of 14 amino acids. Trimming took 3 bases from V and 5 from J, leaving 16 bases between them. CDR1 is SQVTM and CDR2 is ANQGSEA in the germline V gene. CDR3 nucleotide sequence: TGCAGCGTTGAGTCTAGCGCAGGGTTCGAGACCCAGTACTTC. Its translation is CSVESSAGFETQYF.

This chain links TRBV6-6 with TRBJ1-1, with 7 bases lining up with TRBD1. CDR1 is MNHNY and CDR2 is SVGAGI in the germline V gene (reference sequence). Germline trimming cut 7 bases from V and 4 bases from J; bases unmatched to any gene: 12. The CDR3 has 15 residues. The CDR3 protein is CASNGDRVYGTEAFF. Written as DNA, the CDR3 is TGTGCCAGCAACGGAGACAGGGTTTACGGCACTGAAGCTTTCTTT.

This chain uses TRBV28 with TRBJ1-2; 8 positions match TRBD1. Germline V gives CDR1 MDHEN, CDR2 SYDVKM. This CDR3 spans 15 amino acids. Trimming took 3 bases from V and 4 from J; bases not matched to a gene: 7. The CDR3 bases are TGTGCCAGCAGTTTGTCCCGCAGGGGGCTCTATGGCTACACCTTC. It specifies CASSLSRRGLYGYTF.

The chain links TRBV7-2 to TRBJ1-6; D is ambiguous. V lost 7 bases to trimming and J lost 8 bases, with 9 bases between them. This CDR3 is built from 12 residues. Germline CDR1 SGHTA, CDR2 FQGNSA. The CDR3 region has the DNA TGTGCCAGCACCCCGGGTGATTCACCCCTCCACTTT. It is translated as CASTPGDSPLHF.

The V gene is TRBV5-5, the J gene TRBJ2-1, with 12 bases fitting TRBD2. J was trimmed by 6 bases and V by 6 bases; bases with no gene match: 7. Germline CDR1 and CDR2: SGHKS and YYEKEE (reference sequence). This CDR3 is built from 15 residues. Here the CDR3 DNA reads TGTGCCAGCACCTTACTAGCGGGAGGCACCAATGAGCAGTTCTTC. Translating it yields CASTLLAGGTNEQFF.

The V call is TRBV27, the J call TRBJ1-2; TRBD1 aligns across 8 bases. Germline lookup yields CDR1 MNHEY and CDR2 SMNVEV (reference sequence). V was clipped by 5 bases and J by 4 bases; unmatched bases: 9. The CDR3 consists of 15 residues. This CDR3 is CASSLRQGTSYGYTF. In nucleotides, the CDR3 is TGTGCCAGCAGTCTACGACAGGGGACGAGCTATGGCTACACCTTC.